This entry lists 8 T cell receptor beta chains sequenced from one sample in a study of cytomegalovirus exposure and HLA in healthy donors. A multiplex PCR was run with 60 Vbeta primers and 13 Jbeta primers. Here immunoSEQ multiplex PCR was the method, and the copy in TCRdb shows in-frame clones only, minus some. The sample lists around 180,000 clones, 85% occurring once. Sequencing was done on a sample of PBMCs. These receptors all stem from a boy aged 2-15 years in good health and CMV-seronegative.

J is TRBJ1-1 and V is TRBV7-9; D uncertain. The length of the CDR3 is 12 residues. V lost 4 bases to trimming and J lost 5 bases, with 8 bases between them. The V gene's germline CDR1 is SEHNR and CDR2 FQNEAQ (reference sequence). The CDR3 reads CASSWARTEAFF. The DNA for the CDR3 is TGTGCCAGCAGCTGGGCCCGGACTGAAGCTTTCTTT.

The V gene is TRBV28, the J gene TRBJ1-1; 7 bases are shared with TRBD1. J gave up 0 bases and V 9 bases, and 7 bases lay outside the gene matches. Germline CDR1 is MDHEN and CDR2 is SYDVKM. The CDR3 has 14 residues. CDR3 protein: CASRETGMNTEAFF. CDR3 coding DNA: TGTGCCAGTAGAGAGACAGGGATGAACACTGAAGCTTTCTTT. The variable domain in full, with the rest retrieved from reference TRBV28 and TRBJ1-1, is DVKVTQSSRYLVKRTGEKVFLECVQDMDHENMFWYRQDPGLGLRLIYFSYDVKMKEKGDIPEGYSVSREKKERFSLILESASTNQTSMYLCASRETGMNTEAFFGQGTRLTVV.

This chain connects TRBV30 to TRBJ1-3; 7 bases match TRBD1. The CDR3 loop spans 13 amino acids. Germline V gives CDR1 GTSNPN, CDR2 SVGIG (reference sequence). The junction had 4 bases not matched to a gene; V was cut back by 4 bases and J by 4 bases. The CDR3 region is CAWNRGDGNTIYF. The CDR3 DNA is TGTGCCTGGAACAGGGGCGACGGAAACACCATATATTTT.

The V and J genes are TRBV13 and TRBJ2-1, with 10 nucleotides matching TRBD1. Germline lookup yields CDR1 PRHDT and CDR2 FYEKMQ (reference sequence). The CDR3 is 15 residues long. The trim removed 8 bases at V and 6 bases at J, leaving 10 bases unmatched. The CDR3 loop is CASDADRGLGNEQFF. CDR3 DNA: TGTGCCAGCGACGCAGACAGGGGGCTAGGCAATGAGCAGTTCTTC.

V usage is TRBV14 and J usage is TRBJ2-4; 7 bases align to TRBD1. The CDR3 has 15 amino acids. V shed 2 bases and J 8 bases; nucleotides not matched to a gene: 9. Germline assignment: CDR1 SGHDN and CDR2 FVKESK. CDR3 amino acids: CASSQNRRGLDIQYF. CDR3 bases: TGTGCCAGCAGCCAAAACCGCAGGGGGTTGGACATTCAGTACTTC.

The chain couples TRBV5-1 to TRBJ2-1, with D possibly being TRBD1 (6 bases). V was trimmed by 0 bases and J by 8 bases, leaving 9 bases between them. CDR1 is SGHRS, CDR2 YFSETQ, per germline. The CDR3 sequence is 13 residues long. Here the CDR3 DNA reads TGCGCCAGCAGCTTGGAAACAGGGTATGAGCAGTTCTTC. Translated, it gives CASSLETGYEQFF.

The chain is built from TRBV7-9 and TRBJ2-2; D is undetermined. The CDR3 has 17 amino acids. V was clipped by 1 base and J by 0 bases, with 12 bases between them. Looked up from germline, CDR1 is SEHNR and CDR2 is FQNEAQ (reference sequence). The CDR3 bases are TGTGCCAGCAGCTTAGTATCCCTACCTTCGAACACCGGGGAGCTGTTTTTT. As protein: CASSLVSLPSNTGELFF.

The chain joins TRBV6-5 to TRBJ2-7; maybe TRBD2 (5 bases). The germline V gene encodes CDR1 MNHEY and CDR2 SVGAGI. Trimming pared 0 bases from V and 5 bases from J, leaving 17 bases between. The CDR3 extends over 16 amino acids. The CDR3 nucleotides are TGTGCCAGCAGTTACTCGAGGTCGGGGATTATGGACGAGCAGTACTTC. This encodes CASSYSRSGIMDEQYF.